Following are 7 T cell receptor beta chains from one sample sequenced in a study of blood T cell repertoires in COVID-19. Only in-frame clones appear in the TCRdb table, and some are missing; sequencing was by immunoSEQ multiplex PCR. Here the sample spans roughly 260,000 clones, about 85% being singletons. Material for sequencing was peripheral blood. Receptor source: a woman aged 45 to 65 who had recovered from COVID-19.

This chain joins TRBV6-5 and TRBJ1-1; no firm D call. Germline V lookup: CDR1 MNHEY, CDR2 SVGAGI. With 5 bases removed from V and 8 bases from J, the gap between germline ends came to 12 bases. There are 12 residues in the CDR3. The CDR3 sequence: CASSPNIREAFF. The CDR3 DNA reads TGTGCCAGCAGTCCCAATATCAGGGAAGCTTTCTTT.

The genes are TRBV5-6 and TRBJ1-2, with 7 bases matching TRBD1. Germline V CDR1 and CDR2: SGHDT, YYEEEE. CDR3 size: 14 residues. Trimming removed 4 bases from V and 4 bases from J; junction bases left unmatched: 7. The CDR3 region is CASSPTGSAYGYTF. In nucleotides, the CDR3 is TGTGCCAGCAGCCCGACAGGGTCTGCCTATGGCTACACCTTC.

V is TRBV10-3 and J is TRBJ2-7; possible D gene TRBD2, 6 bases. Germline-derived CDR1 and CDR2 are ENHRY and SYGVKD. The V end was cut by 3 bases, the J end by 0 bases, with 15 bases between. CDR3 length: 16 residues. CDR3 sequence reads: CAISDPGTASSYEQYF. CDR3 nucleotides: TGTGCCATCAGTGACCCGGGGACTGCGAGCTCCTACGAGCAGTACTTC.

The V and J genes are TRBV28 and TRBJ1-5; D gene unclear. There are 12 residues in the CDR3. With 6 bases removed from V and 5 bases from J, the gap between germline ends came to 8 bases. The germline V gene encodes CDR1 MDHEN and CDR2 SYDVKM. The CDR3 bases are TGTGCCAGCAGAAGGACTGATCAGCCCCAGCATTTT. Protein sequence: CASRRTDQPQHF.

The chain has TRBV5-1 and TRBJ1-1, with a possible D match to TRBD1 (5 bases). The V gene lost 5 bases and the J gene lost 1 base, with 15 bases spanning the gap. There are 15 residues in the CDR3. CDR1 and CDR2 from the germline V gene are SGHRS and YFSETQ. CDR3 sequence: CASSPTVERNTEAFF. DNA of the CDR3: TGCGCCAGCAGTCCGACAGTGGAGAGGAACACTGAAGCTTTCTTT.

The gene calls are TRBV6-5 and TRBJ1-4, with D unresolved. The germline V gene encodes CDR1 MNHEY and CDR2 SVGAGI. The CDR3 extends over 14 amino acids. The V gene lost 5 bases and the J gene lost 4 bases, with 11 bases spanning the gap. In DNA form, the CDR3 reads TGTGCCAGCAGTACCTCGGGTCGTAATGAAAAACTGTTTTTT. Amino acids: CASSTSGRNEKLFF.

In regard to this clone: A much larger clonotype is one base distant, so this may be a read error. The chain carries TRBV6-5 and TRBJ1-4; D possibly corresponds to TRBD1 (6 bases). Germline values: CDR1 MNHEY, CDR2 SVGAGI. V lost 2 bases, J lost 0 bases, and 7 bases lay in between. The CDR3 length is 15 residues. The CDR3 region is CASSYEGATNEKLFF. CDR3 coding DNA: TGTGCCAGCAGTTACGAGGGGGCAACTAATGAAAAACTGTTTTTT.